Below, 9 T cell receptor beta chains from the same sample are listed, as sequenced in a study of blood T cells in healthy people across ages. The authors ran a second PCR of 7 to 11 cycles using a sample-barcoded 5' primer and a J-beta primer mix. Via MiXCR, TCRdb re-called the 5' RACE reads, giving one row per CDR3 protein. The data show around 820,000 distinct CDR3 sequences, roughly 25% seen once. The same data also went into a second study, on T cells of mothers and their children.

The source material was blood. All receptors come from a boy younger than 18 in good health.

The J gene is TRBJ2-3, the V gene TRBV7-2; the D gene is possibly TRBD1 (6 bases). Germline CDR1 is SGHTA and CDR2 is FQGNSA. This CDR3 contains 13 residues. V gave up 7 bases and J gave up 2 bases, with 10 bases separating them. Here the CDR3 reads CASTRTDTDTQYF. CDR3 DNA sequence: TGTGCCAGCACCCGGACAGACACAGATACGCAGTATTTT. Based on the CDR3 plus reference TRBV7-2 and TRBJ2-3, the full variable domain is GAGVSQSPSNKVTEKGKDVELRCDPISGHTALYWYRQSLGQGLEFLIYFQGNSAPDKSGLPSDRFSAERTGGSVSTLTIQRTQQEDSAVYLCASTRTDTDTQYFGPGTRLTVL.

This clonotype appeared a few times. The chain carries TRBV7-9 and TRBJ2-4; D is possibly TRBD2 (5 bases). CDR1 is SEHNR, CDR2 FQNEAQ, per germline (reference sequence). The CDR3 is 16 amino acids. The germline V and J ends were trimmed by 5 bases and 0 bases, with 14 bases remaining between them. The CDR3 DNA sequence: TGTGCCAGCAGCCTGGGGAGAGACCTAGCCAAAAACATTCAGTACTTC. Translating it yields CASSLGRDLAKNIQYF.

The chain couples TRBV9 to TRBJ1-4; maybe TRBD1 (5 bases). The length of the CDR3 is 15 residues. The germline V and J ends were trimmed by 4 bases and 5 bases, with 15 bases remaining between them. Germline CDR1 reads SGDLS; CDR2 reads YYNGEE. This CDR3 is CASSPRDQDNEKLFF. For the CDR3, the DNA is TGTGCCAGCAGCCCCCGGGACCAGGACAATGAAAAACTGTTTTTT.

This clonotype has a single count. One base away lies a much larger clone, so this may be a sequencing read error. This chain uses TRBV6-5 with TRBJ2-7; D is perhaps TRBD1 (5 bases). Germline V gives CDR1 MNHEY, CDR2 SVGAGI. CDR3 length: 15 amino acids. Here the CDR3 reads CASSYQPGKGYERYF. CDR3 sequence (DNA): TGTGCCAGCAGTTACCAACCAGGGAAAGGCTACGAGCGGTACTTC.

The chain employs TRBV9 and TRBJ2-7, with D unresolved. Germline values: CDR1 SGDLS, CDR2 YYNGEE. This CDR3 has 14 residues. Trimming removed 0 bases from V and 1 base from J, with 8 bases in between. The CDR3 coding sequence is TGTGCCAGCAGCGTAGCTTCAGAGTCCTACGAGCAGTACTTC. It specifies CASSVASESYEQYF.

The J gene is TRBJ2-4, the V gene TRBV5-6; the D gene could be TRBD1 or TRBD2 (5 bases each). CDR3 length equals 12 residues. The germline CDR1 and CDR2 sequences are SGHDT and YYEEEE. The V gene lost 5 bases and the J gene lost 4 bases, with 7 bases spanning the gap. Here the CDR3 DNA reads TGTGCCAGCAGGTGGGGGAAAAACATTCAGTACTTC. Protein sequence: CASRWGKNIQYF.

This clonotype appeared a few times. V gene TRBV28 combines with J gene TRBJ1-4; the match to TRBD1 covers 7 bases. Germline V CDR1 and CDR2: MDHEN, SYDVKM. The CDR3 runs to 16 residues. V shed 3 bases, J shed 5 bases, and the junction held 9 bases outside the gene matches. The CDR3 nucleotides are TGTGCCAGCAGTTTCAGACTACAGGGGTCAAATGAAAAACTGTTTTTT. Encoded protein: CASSFRLQGSNEKLFF.

The sample holds a few counts of this clonotype. J is TRBJ1-6 and V is TRBV5-5; no reliable D call. This CDR3 has 13 amino acids. V shed 4 bases and J shed 8 bases, with 10 bases lying between them. Germline values: CDR1 SGHKS, CDR2 YYEKEE (reference sequence). CDR3 sequence: CASSRNGDSPLHF. The DNA for the CDR3 is TGTGCCAGCAGCCGGAATGGGGATTCACCCCTCCACTTT.

The sample holds a few counts of this clonotype. J is TRBJ2-4 and V is TRBV4-2; D may be TRBD1 or TRBD2 (7 bases each). Germline CDR1 is LGHNA and CDR2 is YNFKEQ. The length of the CDR3 is 17 residues. Deletions cut 0 bases from V and 5 bases from J, with 17 bases between. The CDR3 nucleotides are TGTGCCAGCAGCCAAGAAGAGGGGGCTAGCGGACAAAACATTCAGTACTTC. It specifies CASSQEEGASGQNIQYF.